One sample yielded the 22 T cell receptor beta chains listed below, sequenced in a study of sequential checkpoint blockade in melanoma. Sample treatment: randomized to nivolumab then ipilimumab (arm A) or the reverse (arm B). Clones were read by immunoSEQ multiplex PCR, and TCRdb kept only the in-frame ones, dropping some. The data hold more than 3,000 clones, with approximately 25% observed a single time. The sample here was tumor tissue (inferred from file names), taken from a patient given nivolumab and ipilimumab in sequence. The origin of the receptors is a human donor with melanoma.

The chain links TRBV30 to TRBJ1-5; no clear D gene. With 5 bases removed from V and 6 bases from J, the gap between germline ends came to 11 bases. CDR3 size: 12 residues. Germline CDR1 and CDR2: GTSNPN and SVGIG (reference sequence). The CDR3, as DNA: TGTGCCTGGGGCCGAGGCACTCAGCCCCAGCATTTT. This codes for CAWGRGTQPQHF.

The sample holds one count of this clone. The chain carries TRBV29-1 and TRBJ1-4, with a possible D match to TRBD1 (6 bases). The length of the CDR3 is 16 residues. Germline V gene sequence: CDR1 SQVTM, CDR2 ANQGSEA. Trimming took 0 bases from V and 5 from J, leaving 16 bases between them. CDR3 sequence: CSVEDLAWGPNEKLFF. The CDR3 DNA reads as TGCAGCGTTGAAGATCTTGCTTGGGGGCCCAATGAAAAACTGTTTTTT.

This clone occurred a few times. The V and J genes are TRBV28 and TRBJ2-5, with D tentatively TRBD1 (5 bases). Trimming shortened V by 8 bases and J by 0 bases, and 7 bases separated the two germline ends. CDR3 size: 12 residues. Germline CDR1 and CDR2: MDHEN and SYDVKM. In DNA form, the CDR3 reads TGTGCCAGCGCAGGGAACCAAGAGACCCAGTACTTC. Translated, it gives CASAGNQETQYF. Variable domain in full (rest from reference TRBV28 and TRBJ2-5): DVKVTQSSRYLVKRTGEKVFLECVQDMDHENMFWYRQDPGLGLRLIYFSYDVKMKEKGDIPEGYSVSREKKERFSLILESASTNQTSMYLCASAGNQETQYFGPGTRLLVL.

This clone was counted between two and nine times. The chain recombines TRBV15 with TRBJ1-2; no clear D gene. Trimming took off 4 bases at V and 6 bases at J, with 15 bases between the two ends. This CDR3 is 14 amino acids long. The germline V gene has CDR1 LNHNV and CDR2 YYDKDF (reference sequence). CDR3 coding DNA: TGTGCCACCAGCATTCTTCCGGCCGGAGATGGCTACACCTTC. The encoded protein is CATSILPAGDGYTF.

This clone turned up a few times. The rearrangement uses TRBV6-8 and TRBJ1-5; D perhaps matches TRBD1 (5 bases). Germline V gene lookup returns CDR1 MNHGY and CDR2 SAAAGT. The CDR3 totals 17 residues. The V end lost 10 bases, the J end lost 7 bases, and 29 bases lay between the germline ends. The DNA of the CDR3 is TGTGCCACCCACCCGGGACTGCTTGGGCTACGGGGGCAGCCCCAGCATTTT. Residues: CATHPGLLGLRGQPQHF.

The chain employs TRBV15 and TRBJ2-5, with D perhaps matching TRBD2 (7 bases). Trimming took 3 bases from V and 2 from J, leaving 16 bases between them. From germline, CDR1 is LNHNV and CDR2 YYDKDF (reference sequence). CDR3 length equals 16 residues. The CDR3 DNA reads TGTGCCACCAGCAGGTACAGGGTTAGCGGGCAAGAGACCCAGTACTTC. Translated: CATSRYRVSGQETQYF.

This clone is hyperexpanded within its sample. The CDR3 here is CATREQGDYEQYF. The CDR3 nucleotides read TGTGCCACCAGAGAACAGGGTGATTACGAGCAGTACTTC. V is TRBV6-8 and J is TRBJ2-7, with a possible D match to TRBD1 (6 bases). The V and J ends lost 10 bases and 4 bases respectively, with 17 bases between them. Looked up from germline, CDR1 is MNHGY and CDR2 is SAAAGT. CDR3 length equals 13 residues.

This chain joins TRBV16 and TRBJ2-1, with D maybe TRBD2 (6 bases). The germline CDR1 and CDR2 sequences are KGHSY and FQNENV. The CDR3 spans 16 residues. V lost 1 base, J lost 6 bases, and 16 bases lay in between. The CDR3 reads CASSQLRGKEGNEQFF. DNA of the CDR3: TGTGCCAGCAGCCAATTACGGGGGAAGGAGGGCAATGAGCAGTTCTTC.

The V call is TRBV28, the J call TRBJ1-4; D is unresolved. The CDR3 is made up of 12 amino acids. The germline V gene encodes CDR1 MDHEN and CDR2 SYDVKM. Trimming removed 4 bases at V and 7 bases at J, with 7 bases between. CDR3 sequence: CASSSLGEKLFF. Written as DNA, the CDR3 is TGTGCCAGCAGTTCCTTGGGTGAAAAACTGTTTTTT.

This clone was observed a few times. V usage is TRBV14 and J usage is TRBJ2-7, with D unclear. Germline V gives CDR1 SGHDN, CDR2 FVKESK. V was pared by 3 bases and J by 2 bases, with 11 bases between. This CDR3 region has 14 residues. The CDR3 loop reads CASSHGYPTYEQYF. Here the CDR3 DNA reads TGTGCCAGCAGCCACGGCTACCCCACCTACGAGCAGTACTTC.

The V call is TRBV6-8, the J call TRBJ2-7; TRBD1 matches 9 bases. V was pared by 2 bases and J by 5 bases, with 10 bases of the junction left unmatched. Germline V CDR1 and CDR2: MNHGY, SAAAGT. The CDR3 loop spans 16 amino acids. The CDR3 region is CASSYVVGGQGHEQYF. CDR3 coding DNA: TGTGCCAGCAGTTACGTGGTGGGGGGACAGGGACACGAGCAGTACTTC.

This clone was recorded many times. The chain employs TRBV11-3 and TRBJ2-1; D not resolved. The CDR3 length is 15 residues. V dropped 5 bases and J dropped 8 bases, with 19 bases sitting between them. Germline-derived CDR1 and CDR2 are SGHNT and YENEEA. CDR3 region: CASSIETLNSDEQFF. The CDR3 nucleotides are TGTGCCAGCAGCATTGAGACGTTAAATAGTGATGAGCAGTTCTTC. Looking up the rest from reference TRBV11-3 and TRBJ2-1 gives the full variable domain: EAGVVQSPRYKIIEKKQPVAFWCNPISGHNTLYWYLQNLGQGPELLIRYENEEAVDDSQLPKDRFSAERLKGVDSTLKIQPAELGDSAVYLCASSIETLNSDEQFFGPGTRLTVL.

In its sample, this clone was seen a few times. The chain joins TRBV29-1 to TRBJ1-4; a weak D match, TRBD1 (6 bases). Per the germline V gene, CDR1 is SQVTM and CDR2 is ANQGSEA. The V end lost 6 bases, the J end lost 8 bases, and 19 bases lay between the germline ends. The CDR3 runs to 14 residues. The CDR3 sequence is CSVSRGLTGEKLFF. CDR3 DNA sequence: TGCAGCGTCTCCAGGGGCCTAACAGGGGAAAAACTGTTTTTT.

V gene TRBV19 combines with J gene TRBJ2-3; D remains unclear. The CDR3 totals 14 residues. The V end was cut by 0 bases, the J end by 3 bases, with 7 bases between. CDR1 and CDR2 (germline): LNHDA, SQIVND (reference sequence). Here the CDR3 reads CASSIDGFTDTQYF. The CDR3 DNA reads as TGTGCCAGTAGTATAGACGGGTTTACAGATACGCAGTATTTT.

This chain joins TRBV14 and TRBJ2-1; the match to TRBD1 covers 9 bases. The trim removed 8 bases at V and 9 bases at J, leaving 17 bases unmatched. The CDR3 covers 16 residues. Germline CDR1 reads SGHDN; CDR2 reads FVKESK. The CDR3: CASGTYGTGYGTEQFF. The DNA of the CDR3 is TGTGCCAGCGGGACGTACGGGACAGGGTATGGTACTGAGCAGTTCTTC.

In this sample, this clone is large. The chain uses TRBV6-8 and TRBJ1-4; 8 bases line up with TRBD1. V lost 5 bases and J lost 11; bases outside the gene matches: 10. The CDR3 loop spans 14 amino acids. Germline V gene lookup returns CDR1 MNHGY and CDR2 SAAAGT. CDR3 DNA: TGTGCCAGCAGTCCACCGGGACAGGACATCAAACTGTTTTTT. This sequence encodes CASSPPGQDIKLFF.

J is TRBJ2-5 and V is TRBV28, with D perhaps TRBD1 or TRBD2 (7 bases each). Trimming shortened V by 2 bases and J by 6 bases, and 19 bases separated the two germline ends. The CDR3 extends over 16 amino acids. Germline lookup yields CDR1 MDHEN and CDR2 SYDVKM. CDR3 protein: CASSLARQGGRKTQYF. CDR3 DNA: TGTGCCAGCAGTTTAGCGAGGCAGGGGGGGAGGAAGACCCAGTACTTC.

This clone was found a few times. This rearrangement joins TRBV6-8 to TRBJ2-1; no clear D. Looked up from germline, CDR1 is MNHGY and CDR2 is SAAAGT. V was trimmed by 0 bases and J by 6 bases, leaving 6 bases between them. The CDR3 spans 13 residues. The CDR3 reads CASSYSVSNEQFF. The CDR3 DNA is TGTGCCAGCAGTTACTCCGTGTCCAATGAGCAGTTCTTC.

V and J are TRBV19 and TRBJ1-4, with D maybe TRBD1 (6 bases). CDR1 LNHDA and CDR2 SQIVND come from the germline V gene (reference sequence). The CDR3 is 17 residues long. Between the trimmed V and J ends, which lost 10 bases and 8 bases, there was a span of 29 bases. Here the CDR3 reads CATGPPRRGASGEKLFF. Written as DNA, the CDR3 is TGTGCCACCGGTCCCCCTAGGAGGGGGGCGAGCGGGGAAAAACTGTTTTTT.

In DNA, the CDR3 is TGCGCCAGCAGCTTGGCCACAGGGATTGGGGGTGAAAAACTGTTTTTT. Its translation is CASSLATGIGGEKLFF. This sequence joins TRBV5-1 and TRBJ1-4, with TRBD1 as a possible D gene (6 bases). The ends were cut back, 0 bases at V and 7 bases at J, with 16 bases in the middle. Germline CDR1 reads SGHRS; CDR2 reads YFSETQ. The CDR3 is made up of 16 amino acids.

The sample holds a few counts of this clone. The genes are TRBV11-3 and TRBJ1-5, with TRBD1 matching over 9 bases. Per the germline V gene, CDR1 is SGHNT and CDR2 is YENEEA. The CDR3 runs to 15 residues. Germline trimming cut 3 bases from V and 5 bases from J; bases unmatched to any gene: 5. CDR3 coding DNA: TGTGCCAGCAGCTTGGACAGGGGTAAGGATCAGCCCCAGCATTTT. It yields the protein CASSLDRGKDQPQHF.

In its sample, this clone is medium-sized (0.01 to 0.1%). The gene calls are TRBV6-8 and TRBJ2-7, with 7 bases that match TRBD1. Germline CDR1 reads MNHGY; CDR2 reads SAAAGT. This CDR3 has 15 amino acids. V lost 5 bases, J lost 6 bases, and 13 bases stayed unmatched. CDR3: CASSATGDPHGEQYF. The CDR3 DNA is TGTGCCAGCAGTGCTACAGGGGACCCCCACGGCGAGCAGTACTTC.